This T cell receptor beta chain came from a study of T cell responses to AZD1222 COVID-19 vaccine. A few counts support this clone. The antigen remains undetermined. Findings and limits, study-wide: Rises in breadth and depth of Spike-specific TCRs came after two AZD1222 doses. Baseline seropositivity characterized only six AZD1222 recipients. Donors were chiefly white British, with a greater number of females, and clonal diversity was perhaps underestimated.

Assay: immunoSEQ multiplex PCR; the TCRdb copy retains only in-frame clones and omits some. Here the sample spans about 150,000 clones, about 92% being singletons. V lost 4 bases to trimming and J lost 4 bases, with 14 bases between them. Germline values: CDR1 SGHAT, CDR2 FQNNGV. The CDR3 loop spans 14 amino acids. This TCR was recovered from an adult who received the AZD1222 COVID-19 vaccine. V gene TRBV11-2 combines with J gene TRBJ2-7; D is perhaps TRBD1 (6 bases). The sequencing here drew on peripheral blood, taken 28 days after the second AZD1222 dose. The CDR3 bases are TGTGCCAGCAGCTCCGGCTGGGGGCGGTACGAGCAGTACTTC. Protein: CASSSGWGRYEQYF.